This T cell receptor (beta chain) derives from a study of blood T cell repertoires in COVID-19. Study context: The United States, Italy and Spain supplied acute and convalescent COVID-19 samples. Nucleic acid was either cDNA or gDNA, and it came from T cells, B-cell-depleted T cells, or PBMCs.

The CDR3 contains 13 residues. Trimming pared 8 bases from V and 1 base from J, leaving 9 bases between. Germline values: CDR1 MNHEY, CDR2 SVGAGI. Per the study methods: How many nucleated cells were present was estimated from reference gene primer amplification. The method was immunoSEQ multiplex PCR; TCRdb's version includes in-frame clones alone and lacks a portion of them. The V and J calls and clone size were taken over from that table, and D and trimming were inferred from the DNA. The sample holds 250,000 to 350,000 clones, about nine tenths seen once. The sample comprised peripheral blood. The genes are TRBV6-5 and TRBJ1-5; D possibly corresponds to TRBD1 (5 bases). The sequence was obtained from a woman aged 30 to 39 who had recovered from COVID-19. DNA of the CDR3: TGTGCCAGCGGGAAGGGGAGCAATCAGCCCCAGCATTTT. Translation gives CASGKGSNQPQHF.